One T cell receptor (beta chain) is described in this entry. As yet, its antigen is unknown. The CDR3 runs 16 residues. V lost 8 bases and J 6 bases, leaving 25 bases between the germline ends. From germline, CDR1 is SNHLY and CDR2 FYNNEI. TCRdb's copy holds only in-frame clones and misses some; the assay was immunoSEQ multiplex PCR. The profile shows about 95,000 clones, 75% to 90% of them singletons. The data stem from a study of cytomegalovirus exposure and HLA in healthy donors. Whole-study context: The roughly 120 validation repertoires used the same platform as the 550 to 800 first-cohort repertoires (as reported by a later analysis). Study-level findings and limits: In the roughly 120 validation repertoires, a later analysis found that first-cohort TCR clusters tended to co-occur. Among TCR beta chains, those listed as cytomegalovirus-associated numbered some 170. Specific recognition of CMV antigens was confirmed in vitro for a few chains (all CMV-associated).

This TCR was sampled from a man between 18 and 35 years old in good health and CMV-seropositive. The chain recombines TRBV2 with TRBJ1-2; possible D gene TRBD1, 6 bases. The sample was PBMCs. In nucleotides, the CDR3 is TGTGCCAGCCGGGTAGAATTCAGGGGCCATAAACATGGCTACACCTTC. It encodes CASRVEFRGHKHGYTF.